The 23 T cell receptor beta chains presented below share a single source sample, sequenced in a study of neoadjuvant anti-PD-1 for oral cavity cancer. Profiled with immunoSEQ multiplex PCR; TCRdb holds only in-frame clones, not every one. Here the sample spans tens of thousands of clones, under 30% being singletons. The time point is: after neoadjuvant nivolumab, at surgical resection. Here the sequenced sample was tumor tissue, taken after nivolumab (anti-PD-1) treatment. These receptors were taken from a person aged 40-85 years with oral cavity squamous cell carcinoma.

The chain is built from TRBV29-1 and TRBJ1-1; a weak D match, TRBD1 (5 bases). Deletions cut 6 bases from V and 2 bases from J, with 16 bases between. There are 14 residues in the CDR3. Germline-derived CDR1 and CDR2 are SQVTM and ANQGSEA. The CDR3: CSVPAGGGNTEAFF. The CDR3 DNA reads TGCAGCGTACCCGCCGGGGGTGGAAACACTGAAGCTTTCTTT.

The V and J genes are TRBV7-4 and TRBJ1-2; 9 nucleotides match TRBD1. The junction had 9 bases not matched to a gene; V was cut back by 3 bases and J by 4 bases. The CDR3 is 16 amino acids. From germline, CDR1 is SGHVT and CDR2 SQSDAQ. Here the CDR3 reads CASSFGQGNSFYGYTF. CDR3 nucleotides: TGTGCCAGCAGCTTCGGACAGGGGAATAGTTTCTATGGCTACACCTTC.

The V call is TRBV19, the J call TRBJ1-2; D unclear. The germline V and J ends were trimmed by 9 bases and 0 bases, with 14 bases remaining between them. Germline values: CDR1 LNHDA, CDR2 SQIVND (reference sequence). The CDR3 has 14 amino acids. CDR3 DNA: TGTGCCAGCGTATTTGGGCCAGCTAACTATGGCTACACCTTC. It yields the protein CASVFGPANYGYTF.

V is TRBV6-6 and J is TRBJ1-4; D may be TRBD1 (6 bases). Germline loops: CDR1 MNHNY, CDR2 SVGAGI (reference sequence). V lost 8 bases to trimming and J lost 0 bases, with 13 bases between them. The CDR3 length is 15 residues. The DNA of the CDR3 is TGTGCCAGCTCCTGGGGGGACACAACTAATGAAAAACTGTTTTTT. Its translation: CASSWGDTTNEKLFF.

As for this clone: The germline gene is not matched at one end of the junction; a read error may be the cause. The CDR3 DNA reads TGCGCCAGCACCTTGGGGGCGGGAACGTACGAGCAGTACTTC. It yields the protein CASTLGAGTYEQYF. V gene TRBV5-1 combines with J gene TRBJ2-7; D possibly matches TRBD1 or TRBD2 (6 bases each). Germline V gene sequence: CDR1 SGHRS, CDR2 YFSETQ. The CDR3 is 14 amino acids. Combining the CDR3 with reference TRBV5-1 and TRBJ2-7 gives the whole variable domain KAGVTQTPRYLIKTRGQQVTLSCSPISGHRSVSWYQQTPGQGLQFLFEYFSETQRNKGNFPGRFSGRQFSNSRSEMNVSTLELGDSALYLCASTLGAGTYEQYFGPGTRLTVT.

This clone was picked up one time. The rearrangement uses TRBV6-5 and TRBJ1-5; D perhaps matches TRBD1 (6 bases). The CDR3 covers 15 residues. In germline, CDR1 is MNHEY, CDR2 SVGAGI. Trimming stripped 2 bases from V and 2 bases from J, with 10 bases between. CDR3 loop: CASSYGAGGNQPQHF. CDR3 coding DNA: TGTGCCAGCAGTTACGGGGCAGGGGGCAATCAGCCCCAGCATTTT.

A few counts support this clone. This sequence joins TRBV6-5 and TRBJ1-2; D gene ambiguous. The V end was cut by 2 bases, the J end by 6 bases, with 13 bases between. From germline, CDR1 is MNHEY and CDR2 SVGAGI. There are 14 residues in the CDR3. The CDR3 DNA reads as TGTGCCAGCAGTTACAGTGGCGCGAGTGATGGCTACACCTTC. Encoded protein: CASSYSGASDGYTF.

The V gene is TRBV9, the J gene TRBJ2-1; 7 bases align to TRBD1. Losses at the gene ends were 4 bases for V and 7 bases for J; bases not matched to a gene: 5. CDR1 is SGDLS, CDR2 YYNGEE, per germline. The CDR3 has 13 amino acids. This CDR3 reads CASSSTGENEQFF. The CDR3 DNA sequence: TGTGCCAGCAGCTCCACAGGGGAGAATGAGCAGTTCTTC.

This clone was picked up many times. V is TRBV5-1 and J is TRBJ2-4; 7 bases fit TRBD2. V was clipped by 4 bases and J by 0 bases; unmatched bases: 16. Germline V lookup: CDR1 SGHRS, CDR2 YFSETQ. This CDR3 comprises 19 residues. The CDR3 loop is CASSPSLPSGPLAKNIQYF. CDR3 in DNA: TGCGCCAGCAGCCCGAGCTTACCTAGCGGTCCACTAGCCAAAAACATTCAGTACTTC.

V is TRBV27 and J is TRBJ1-1; D unresolved. V shed 10 bases and J shed 0 bases, with 15 bases lying between them. In germline, CDR1 is MNHEY, CDR2 SMNVEV (reference sequence). CDR3 size: 14 residues. CDR3 amino acids: CATSRAEMNTEAFF. DNA for the CDR3: TGTGCCACCTCGAGGGCCGAGATGAACACTGAAGCTTTCTTT.

This rearrangement joins TRBV28 to TRBJ2-7, with TRBD2 identical over 8 bases. Losses at the gene ends were 6 bases for V and 9 bases for J; bases not matched to a gene: 10. Germline V CDR1 and CDR2: MDHEN, SYDVKM. This CDR3 has 13 amino acids. The CDR3, as DNA: TGTGCCAGCAGCACGGGGCCTCGGGAGGGGCAGTACTTC. Translation gives CASSTGPREGQYF.

There are a few counts of this clone. The rearrangement links TRBV27 to TRBJ2-1; D remains unclear. Germline lookup yields CDR1 MNHEY and CDR2 SMNVEV (reference sequence). V gave up 6 bases and J gave up 5 bases, with 11 bases separating them. The CDR3 is 13 amino acids. The CDR3 loop reads CASSPYLNNEQFF. The CDR3 DNA reads TGTGCCAGCAGCCCTTATCTTAACAATGAGCAGTTCTTC.

The CDR3 DNA reads as TGTGCCAGCAGTGACTCAGCGGGAGGCAATGAGCAGTTCTTC. It codes for CASSDSAGGNEQFF. The chain combines TRBV6-4 with TRBJ2-1; 9 nucleotides agree with TRBD2. Germline loops: CDR1 MRHNA, CDR2 SNTAGT. The CDR3 runs 14 residues. V shed 0 bases and J 6 bases; nucleotides not matched to a gene: 0.

The rearrangement uses TRBV6-1 and TRBJ1-5, with no clear D. Germline V gene data show CDR1 as MNHNS and CDR2 as SASEGT. V gave up 7 bases and J gave up 10 bases, with 20 bases separating them. CDR3 length equals 14 residues. The CDR3 DNA sequence: TGTGCCAGCATAGGCTCTGAGATAATCGACCCCCAGCATTTT. The encoded protein is CASIGSEIIDPQHF.

This clone was observed many times. The CDR3 sequence is CAISDGNYGYTF. CDR3 nucleotides: TGTGCCATCAGTGACGGGAACTATGGCTACACCTTC. This chain uses TRBV10-3 with TRBJ1-2; unclear D gene. Germline CDR1 is ENHRY and CDR2 is SYGVKD. The CDR3 runs 12 residues. Trimming left V 3 bases short and J 2 bases short, with 4 bases between.

In its sample, this clone was seen a few times. V usage is TRBV10-3 and J usage is TRBJ2-1, with 12 bases that match TRBD1. The J segment lost 5 bases and the V segment lost 10 bases, leaving 9 bases of the junction unmatched. Germline lookup yields CDR1 ENHRY and CDR2 SYGVKD. This CDR3 contains 15 residues. The CDR3 spells CATDPWDRGHNEQFF. As DNA, the CDR3 is TGTGCCACCGATCCGTGGGACAGGGGGCACAATGAGCAGTTCTTC.

By its share, this clone is medium-sized. The V gene is TRBV7-9, the J gene TRBJ1-5; no firm D call. V lost 1 base to trimming and J lost 7 bases, with 5 bases between them. Looked up from germline, CDR1 is SEHNR and CDR2 is FQNEAQ (reference sequence). This CDR3 has 12 residues. In nucleotides, the CDR3 is TGTGCCAGCAGCTTAGGGACGCAGCCCCAGCATTTT. This codes for CASSLGTQPQHF.

This clone was seen a handful of times. V and J are TRBV27 and TRBJ2-1; maybe TRBD1 (5 bases). The CDR3 is made up of 11 amino acids. The V gene's germline CDR1 is MNHEY and CDR2 SMNVEV (reference sequence). The V and J ends lost 2 bases and 9 bases respectively, with 5 bases between them. The CDR3 DNA follows: TGTGCCAGCAGTTTAAGGGGTGAGCAGTTCTTC. It codes for CASSLRGEQFF.

The rearrangement links TRBV5-4 to TRBJ1-1; D remains unclear. V lost 3 bases and J lost 3, with 6 bases in between. Germline V gene data show CDR1 as SGHNT and CDR2 as YYREEE (reference sequence). CDR3 size: 12 residues. The CDR3 DNA follows: TGTGCCAGCAGCTCACCGGACACTGAAGCTTTCTTT. Protein product: CASSSPDTEAFF.

The table lists this clone with a few counts. This chain links TRBV6-6 with TRBJ1-5; D not certain. Germline-derived CDR1 and CDR2 are MNHNY and SVGAGI (reference sequence). This CDR3 is built from 14 residues. The V and J ends lost 0 bases and 7 bases respectively, with 10 bases between them. The CDR3 nucleotides read TGTGCCAGCAGTTACTCGAGGGCGGTCCAGCCCCAGCATTTT. It translates to CASSYSRAVQPQHF.

V usage is TRBV4-1 and J usage is TRBJ2-7; D gene ambiguous. The V and J ends lost 4 bases and 7 bases respectively, with 14 bases between them. The V gene's germline CDR1 is MGHRA and CDR2 YSYEKL. CDR3 length: 13 amino acids. The CDR3 DNA reads as TGCGCCAGCAGCCGAGCCTTTCGGCTAGAGCAGTACTTC. It translates to CASSRAFRLEQYF.

The chain has TRBV6-5 and TRBJ2-1; 10 bases are a match to TRBD1. V was clipped by 6 bases and J by 6 bases; unmatched bases: 5. Germline V gene sequence: CDR1 MNHEY, CDR2 SVGAGI. The CDR3 extends over 14 amino acids. The CDR3 region has the DNA TGTGCCAGCAGCGACAGGGGGCTGCGCAATGAGCAGTTCTTC. This encodes CASSDRGLRNEQFF.

This clone has at least ten counts. The chain combines TRBV2 with TRBJ1-1; D unclear. Germline lookup yields CDR1 SNHLY and CDR2 FYNNEI. Trimming cost V 0 bases and J 1 base, with 6 bases left between them. This CDR3 has 14 amino acids. The CDR3 here is CASSEARANTEAFF. The CDR3 bases are TGTGCCAGCAGTGAAGCTAGGGCGAACACTGAAGCTTTCTTT. The full variable domain, in which reference TRBV2 and TRBJ1-1 provide the parts outside the CDR3, is EPEVTQTPSHQVTQMGQEVILRCVPISNHLYFYWYRQILGQKVEFLVSFYNNEISEKSEIFDDQFSVERPDGSNFTLKIRSTKLEDSAMYFCASSEARANTEAFFGQGTRLTVV.